This TCR beta chain emerged from a study of early T cells in non-severe SARS-CoV-2 infection. Study-wide context: Sequencing was performed on bulk RNA from unsorted whole blood, leaving chains unpaired. Study results and caveats: Matching against VDJdb likely underestimated virus-specific expansions, favoring anti-spike CD8.

In germline, CDR1 is MNHNS, CDR2 SASEGT. The CDR3 is 16 residues long. Molecules of cDNA were individually given unique molecular identifiers that were attached to them. One entry per CDR3 protein, called by TCRdb with MiXCR from the 5' RACE reads. The table lists about 83,000 distinct CDR3 sequences, about 10% of them singletons, with over 7% in the top ten. At least ten counts were recorded for this clonotype. The antigen remains undetermined. Its ends do not fully match the called genes, so a read error is possible. The sequence was obtained from an adult who was a healthcare worker with PCR-confirmed SARS-CoV-2 infection or an uninfected control (not recorded which). This material consisted of whole blood, taken at baseline. V usage is TRBV6-1 and J usage is TRBJ2-7; 11 bases are a match to TRBD1. CDR3 DNA sequence: TGTGCCAGCAGCGAAGACTCCGGGACAGGGGGATACGAGCAGTACTTC. Translating it yields CASSEDSGTGGYEQYF.